The 7 T cell receptor beta chains below come from one sample, sequenced in a study of molecular identifiers for immune sequencing clone quantification. TCRdb reprocessed the PCR reads via MiXCR and lists one record per CDR3 protein. The data show around 320,000 distinct CDR3 sequences, 24% seen once. The source material was naive CD8+ T cells from blood, with Jurkat cell RNA spiked in. The sample's subset: FACS-sorted CD8+CD4-CCR7+CD45RA+ naive T cells. These receptors were collected from a human donor in good health. Some libraries in this study had Jurkat cell RNA spiked in.

This clonotype was counted only a few times. This sequence joins TRBV29-1 and TRBJ1-1; D is perhaps TRBD1 (6 bases). The CDR3 has 15 amino acids. Germline V gene data show CDR1 as SQVTM and CDR2 as ANQGSEA. V was clipped by 6 bases and J by 1 base, with 18 bases between them. The CDR3 is CSVAARGGQNTEAFF. CDR3 nucleotides: TGCAGCGTGGCCGCGAGGGGGGGACAGAACACTGAAGCTTTCTTT.

The chain recombines TRBV23-1 with TRBJ1-5; a possible D gene is TRBD1 (5 bases). TRBV23-1 is sorted into the ORF group, with uncertain function. The V gene lost 1 base and the J gene lost 0 bases, with 10 bases spanning the gap. The CDR3 length is 16 residues. The DNA for the CDR3 is TGCGCCAGCAGTCAATTGGACAAAGATAGCAATCAGCCCCAGCATTTT. The encoded protein is CASSQLDKDSNQPQHF.

The table lists this clonotype with many counts. The chain couples TRBV5-1 to TRBJ2-5; TRBD2 aligns across 11 bases. The germline CDR1 and CDR2 sequences are SGHRS and YFSETQ. V dropped 5 bases and J dropped 5; count of bases not matched to a gene: 2. CDR3 length: 13 amino acids. The CDR3 here is CASSWTSGETQYF. CDR3 DNA: TGCGCCAGCAGTTGGACTAGCGGGGAGACCCAGTACTTC.

This clonotype was seen at least ten times. The chain uses TRBV12-3 or TRBV12-4 and TRBJ2-7, with D perhaps matching TRBD1 or TRBD2 (5 bases each). The CDR3 spans 15 residues. Trimming stripped 5 bases from V and 4 bases from J, with 18 bases between. CDR3 region: CASSLRGPQQYEQYF. The CDR3 DNA reads TGTGCCAGCAGTCTCCGGGGACCTCAGCAGTACGAGCAGTACTTC.

This chain uses TRBV30 with TRBJ2-7, with D unclear. V was cut by 5 bases and J by 3 bases, with 8 bases left in between. The CDR3 is made up of 11 amino acids. Germline V gene sequence: CDR1 GTSNPN, CDR2 SVGIG (reference sequence). The DNA of the CDR3 is TGTGCCTGGCTGAAAGACTACGAGCAGTACTTC. It specifies CAWLKDYEQYF.

This clonotype was observed at least ten times. This chain joins TRBV6-5 and TRBJ1-1, with a possible D match to TRBD1 (5 bases). Germline V gives CDR1 MNHEY, CDR2 SVGAGI. The V end lost 0 bases, the J end lost 1 base, and 9 bases lay between the germline ends. This CDR3 has 15 amino acids. The CDR3 DNA sequence: TGTGCCAGCAGTTACTCGGCAGGGTGGAACACTGAAGCTTTCTTT. Its protein is CASSYSAGWNTEAFF.

With respect to this clonotype: An end of the junction does not agree with germline; a read error may underlie this. This chain links TRBV20-1 with TRBJ2-5; TRBD2 is a possible D gene (6 bases). The CDR3 runs to 15 residues. CDR1 is DFQATT and CDR2 is SNEGSKA in the germline V gene (reference sequence). CDR3 nucleotides: TGCAGTGCTAGTGGAGGGGCTTTCGTTGGTGAGACCAAGTACTTC. Protein: CSASGGAFVGETKYF.